Below are 12 T cell receptor beta chains sequenced from a single sample in a study of cytomegalovirus exposure and HLA in healthy donors. Primers for the PCR totalled 60 Vbeta and 13 Jbeta. TCRdb keeps only in-frame clones here, not all; method: immunoSEQ multiplex PCR. The repertoire holds 120,000 or so clones, approximately 80% seen once, with 4.5% to 6% in the top ten. Sequenced input: PBMCs. Receptors were obtained from a man between 18 and 29 years old in good health and CMV-seropositive.

The rearrangement uses TRBV18 and TRBJ1-2; D gene ambiguous. The V end lost 3 bases, the J end lost 6 bases, and 14 bases lay between the germline ends. CDR1 and CDR2 from the germline V gene are KGHSH and LQKENI. The CDR3 spans 14 residues. CDR3 amino acids: CASSPGPKSDGYTF. The CDR3 coding sequence is TGTGCCAGCTCACCGGGCCCTAAGTCGGATGGCTACACCTTC.

This chain links TRBV19 with TRBJ1-2; D ambiguous. Per the germline V gene, CDR1 is LNHDA and CDR2 is SQIVND (reference sequence). Trimming stripped 6 bases from V and 1 base from J, with 15 bases between. The CDR3 runs to 15 residues. CDR3 in amino acids: CASSPIRALNYGYTF. CDR3 DNA: TGTGCCAGTAGCCCCATTAGAGCCCTTAACTATGGCTACACCTTC.

The chain has TRBV6-1 and TRBJ1-1; tentative D call: TRBD1 (5 bases). CDR1 is MNHNS and CDR2 is SASEGT in the germline V gene. The CDR3 consists of 13 residues. The V gene lost 4 bases and the J gene lost 2 bases, with 8 bases spanning the gap. The CDR3 DNA reads as TGTGCCAGCAGTGCCGACAGAAACACTGAAGCTTTCTTT. The encoded protein is CASSADRNTEAFF.

The chain carries TRBV5-1 and TRBJ1-5; 8 nucleotides agree with TRBD1. The junction had 5 bases not matched to a gene; V was cut back by 3 bases and J by 3 bases. Germline CDR1 reads SGHRS; CDR2 reads YFSETQ. The CDR3 covers 15 residues. The CDR3 is CASSSSGQDNQPQHF. In nucleotides, the CDR3 is TGCGCCAGCAGCTCATCGGGACAGGACAATCAGCCCCAGCATTTT.

The gene calls are TRBV5-1 and TRBJ1-1; 9 bases agree with TRBD1. V gave up 1 base and J gave up 5 bases; unmatched junction bases: 6. The CDR3 runs 15 residues. Per germline, CDR1 SGHRS and CDR2 YFSETQ. DNA for the CDR3: TGCGCCAGCAGCTTGTGGACAGGGGTAAGGACTGAAGCTTTCTTT. Translation: CASSLWTGVRTEAFF.

The table lists this clone with a few counts. The rearrangement joins TRBV5-1 to TRBJ2-5; D is perhaps TRBD1 (6 bases). The CDR3 is made up of 14 amino acids. Trimming left V 4 bases short and J 5 bases short, with 15 bases between. CDR1 is SGHRS, CDR2 YFSETQ, per germline. CDR3 protein: CASSHTGFWETQYF. CDR3 DNA sequence: TGCGCCAGCAGCCACACAGGGTTCTGGGAGACCCAGTACTTC.

The chain recombines TRBV19 with TRBJ2-5; TRBD1 might be the D (5 bases). Between the trimmed V and J ends, which lost 5 bases and 1 base, there was a span of 8 bases. This CDR3 has 13 amino acids. Per the germline V gene, CDR1 is LNHDA and CDR2 is SQIVND (reference sequence). The CDR3 protein is CASSRQTQETQYF. The CDR3, as DNA: TGTGCCAGTAGTCGACAGACCCAAGAGACCCAGTACTTC.

This clone was found once. The chain joins TRBV30 to TRBJ2-4, with D tentatively TRBD1 (6 bases). The CDR3 has 15 amino acids. Germline CDR1 and CDR2: GTSNPN and SVGIG (reference sequence). Trimming pared 0 bases from V and 4 bases from J, leaving 13 bases between. CDR3 coding DNA: TGTGCCTGGAGTGTACAGGGTATGGATAAAAACATTCAGTACTTC. It specifies CAWSVQGMDKNIQYF.

The CDR3 sequence is CASSLRASENTGELFF. The CDR3 DNA is TGTGCCAGCAGCCTCCGGGCTAGCGAGAACACCGGGGAGCTGTTTTTT. The rearrangement joins TRBV4-2 to TRBJ2-2; D is perhaps TRBD2 (6 bases). The germline V gene encodes CDR1 LGHNA and CDR2 YNFKEQ. V was pared by 4 bases and J by 1 base, with 13 bases between. The length of the CDR3 is 16 residues.

The V call is TRBV13, the J call TRBJ1-3; 7 nucleotides align to TRBD1. The CDR3 is 17 amino acids. In germline, CDR1 is PRHDT, CDR2 FYEKMQ (reference sequence). V dropped 3 bases and J dropped 0; count of bases not matched to a gene: 8. CDR3 DNA sequence: TGTGCCAGCAGCTTCCAGGGGGGCACCTTCTCTGGAAACACCATATATTTT. This translates into CASSFQGGTFSGNTIYF.

J is TRBJ2-3 and V is TRBV5-4; 9 positions agree with TRBD1. Germline values: CDR1 SGHNT, CDR2 YYREEE (reference sequence). V dropped 5 bases and J dropped 4; count of bases not matched to a gene: 11. The CDR3 totals 16 residues. In nucleotides, the CDR3 is TGTGCCAGCAGTTTAAGATGGGACAGGGTGCCAGATACGCAGTATTTT. Encoded protein: CASSLRWDRVPDTQYF. The whole variable domain, remainder taken from reference TRBV5-4 and TRBJ2-3, is ETGVTQSPTHLIKTRGQQVTLRCSSQSGHNTVSWYQQALGQGPQFIFQYYREEENGRGNFPPRFSGLQFPNYSSELNVNALELDDSALYLCASSLRWDRVPDTQYFGPGTRLTVL.

The genes are TRBV9 and TRBJ2-7; D gene unclear. V was shortened by 4 bases and J by 5 bases, with 13 bases between the two germline ends. This CDR3 is built from 13 residues. Germline CDR1 is SGDLS and CDR2 is YYNGEE. This CDR3 reads CASSPRSGHEQYF. Here the CDR3 DNA reads TGTGCCAGCAGCCCTAGGAGTGGCCACGAGCAGTACTTC.